Listed below are T cell receptor beta chains from one sample, sequenced in a study of cytomegalovirus exposure and HLA in healthy donors. Measured with immunoSEQ multiplex PCR; TCRdb has only the in-frame clones, and not every one. The sample has about 140,000 clones, 82% seen once; the top ten hold roughly 3.2%. Material: PBMCs. The receptors were gathered from a man between 18 and 35 years old in good health and CMV-seropositive. CDR3s include the opening cysteine and the closing phenylalanine or tryptophan. Fields, in order: clone size, V gene, D gene, J gene, CDR3 protein, CDR3 DNA. The D gene is left open where the match is weak. Rows may omit the clone size; those that give it use once, few, many or a size class.

clone_size: few
v_call: TRBV28
d_call: TRBD1
j_call: TRBJ1-2
cdr3_aa: CASSSQIWTGGENGYTF
cdr3_nt: TGTGCCAGCAGTTCACAAATTTGGACAGGGGGCGAGAATGGCTACACCTTC

clone_size: once
v_call: TRBV19
d_call: TRBD1
j_call: TRBJ1-5
cdr3_aa: CASQDRVNQPQHF
cdr3_nt: TGTGCCAGTCAGGACAGGGTTAATCAGCCCCAGCATTTT

clone_size: once
v_call: TRBV2
d_call: TRBD2
j_call: TRBJ2-7
cdr3_aa: CASGTPSGYPHEQYF
cdr3_nt: TGTGCCAGCGGAACCCCTAGCGGGTATCCCCACGAGCAGTACTTC

clone_size: -
v_call: TRBV27
d_call: TRBD1
j_call: TRBJ2-7
cdr3_aa: CASSVRDRWFNEQYF
cdr3_nt: TGTGCCAGCAGTGTGCGGGACAGGTGGTTCAACGAGCAGTACTTC

clone_size: -
v_call: TRBV7-2
d_call: -
j_call: TRBJ2-3
cdr3_aa: CASSPTAGAASSTDTQYF
cdr3_nt: TGTGCCAGCAGCCCGACCGCAGGGGCTGCCTCTAGCACAGATACGCAGTATTTT

clone_size: -
v_call: TRBV7-6
d_call: TRBD1
j_call: TRBJ1-1
cdr3_aa: CASAEGAMNTEAFF
cdr3_nt: TGTGCCAGCGCCGAGGGGGCCATGAACACTGAAGCTTTCTTT

clone_size: -
v_call: TRBV7-9
d_call: -
j_call: TRBJ2-1
cdr3_aa: CASSSFQGLIYEQFF
cdr3_nt: TGTGCCAGCAGTTCTTTCCAGGGCCTGATATATGAGCAGTTCTTC

clone_size: -
v_call: TRBV28
d_call: -
j_call: TRBJ1-2
cdr3_aa: CASSSHPLASLGYTF
cdr3_nt: TGTGCCAGCAGTTCGCATCCTCTCGCCAGTTTAGGCTACACCTTC

clone_size: -
v_call: TRBV18
d_call: TRBD1
j_call: TRBJ1-2
cdr3_aa: CASSPPGSRGDYGYTF
cdr3_nt: TGTGCCAGCTCACCACCGGGCTCCAGGGGGGACTATGGCTACACCTTC

clone_size: -
v_call: TRBV2
d_call: -
j_call: TRBJ2-5
cdr3_aa: CATKQRTGGQETQYF
cdr3_nt: TGTGCCACCAAGCAGCGCACTGGAGGGCAAGAGACCCAGTACTTC